This T cell receptor (beta chain) came from a study of identical twins. This clonotype has at least ten counts. Its antigen remains unidentified. Germline V gives CDR1 SEHNR, CDR2 FQNEAQ (reference sequence). Trimming stripped 5 bases from V and 5 bases from J, with 10 bases between. The CDR3 spans 13 residues. A universal primer site was added by template switching, and unique molecular identifiers were carried by the cDNA. Each CDR3 protein is one row after TCRdb ran MiXCR on the 5' RACE reads. Here the sample spans more than 200,000 distinct CDR3 sequences, roughly 10% being singletons. Study findings and constraints: Sharing of beta out-of-frame sequences by twins showed a weaker excess.

Input material: memory (CD45RO+) T cells sorted from blood. The rearrangement links TRBV7-9 to TRBJ2-1; a weak D match, TRBD2 (6 bases). The clonotype was recovered from a young woman in good health. CDR3 sequence reads: CASSVSGHNEQFF. Written as DNA, the CDR3 is TGTGCCAGCAGCGTTAGCGGACACAATGAGCAGTTCTTC.